This T cell receptor (beta chain) came from a study of blood T cell repertoires in COVID-19. Study details: COVID-19 samples, acute and convalescent, were from the United States, Italy and Spain.

Everyone who took part was roughly 18 to 89 years old, and they came from about 25 US areas. CDR1 SGHAT and CDR2 FQDESV come from the germline V gene (reference sequence). The CDR3 extends over 12 amino acids. Deletions cut 1 base from V and 6 bases from J, with 6 bases between. As processed by the authors: Amplification with reference gene primers provided the estimates of nucleated cell counts. Assay: immunoSEQ multiplex PCR; the TCRdb copy retains only in-frame clones and omits some. The D gene and trimming were derived from the DNA, and the V and J assignments and clone size from that table. The table has 300,000 to 350,000 clones, approximately 90% seen once; the top ten hold around 10%.

This TCR came from a young woman who had recovered from COVID-19. The chain couples TRBV11-1 to TRBJ1-2; D is possibly TRBD1 (5 bases). The sample taken for sequencing was PBMCs or T cells enriched from blood (not recorded which). CDR3 loop: CASSLEGDGYTF. The CDR3 DNA reads as TGTGCCAGCAGCTTAGAAGGGGATGGCTACACCTTC.